The next 23 T cell receptor beta chains were all read from a single sample in a study of blood T cell repertoires in COVID-19. Profiled with immunoSEQ multiplex PCR; TCRdb holds only in-frame clones, not every one. The sample records roughly 200,000 clones, 89% being singletons. The material sequenced was peripheral blood. These receptors were collected from a man aged 40-55 years with acute or convalescent COVID-19.

The CDR3 reads CATSQGTLGSNQPQHF. DNA of the CDR3: TGTGCCACCAGCCAGGGGACCCTCGGTAGCAATCAGCCCCAGCATTTT. The V gene is TRBV24-1, the J gene TRBJ1-5; D perhaps matches TRBD1 (6 bases). Trimming took off 7 bases at V and 0 bases at J, with 15 bases between the two ends. From germline, CDR1 is KGHDR and CDR2 SFDVKD. The CDR3 spans 16 residues.

This clone occurred once. Additional DNA sequences in this sample encode the identical CDR3. The gene calls are TRBV5-1 and TRBJ1-5, with 7 bases fitting TRBD1. The germline gives CDR1 SGHRS, CDR2 YFSETQ. The length of the CDR3 is 14 residues. V shed 4 bases and J 2 bases; nucleotides not matched to a gene: 3. The CDR3 loop reads CASSHGTGNQPQHF. The CDR3 region has the DNA TGCGCCAGCAGCCACGGGACAGGCAATCAGCCCCAGCATTTT.

The CDR3 DNA is TGTGCCAGCAGCAAAGGCCACGGGGAGAGCCACTACGAGCAGTACTTC. Protein product: CASSKGHGESHYEQYF. The chain recombines TRBV21-1 with TRBJ2-7; the table's D call of TRBD2 was not tested on the DNA. TRBV21-1 is annotated as a pseudogene. This CDR3 region has 16 residues.

The chain recombines TRBV19 with TRBJ2-5; D perhaps matches TRBD1 (6 bases). Per the germline V gene, CDR1 is LNHDA and CDR2 is SQIVND (reference sequence). Trimming left V 6 bases short and J 9 bases short, with 17 bases between. The CDR3 is 13 amino acids. This chain's CDR3 is CASSQQGLLAQYF. CDR3 nucleotide sequence: TGTGCCAGTAGCCAACAGGGATTATTGGCCCAGTACTTC. The complete variable domain, with remaining parts taken from reference TRBV19 and TRBJ2-5, reads DGGITQSPKYLFRKEGQNVTLSCEQNLNHDAMYWYRQDPGQGLRLIYYSQIVNDFQKGDIAEGYSVSREKKESFPLTVTSAQKNPTAFYLCASSQQGLLAQYFGPGTRLLVL.

The V call is TRBV6-5, the J call TRBJ1-5, with 7 positions matching TRBD1. Germline V lookup: CDR1 MNHEY, CDR2 SVGAGI. The V segment lost 5 bases and the J segment 7 bases; nucleotides outside the gene matches: 5. This CDR3 spans 13 amino acids. As DNA, the CDR3 is TGTGCCAGCAGTCACAGGGGAGGACAGCCCCAGCATTTT. Its protein product is CASSHRGGQPQHF.

This clone was seen a handful of times. The V gene is TRBV19, the J gene TRBJ1-5; D call uncertain. The germline gives CDR1 LNHDA, CDR2 SQIVND (reference sequence). The CDR3 extends over 13 amino acids. With 5 bases removed from V and 3 bases from J, the gap between germline ends came to 8 bases. As DNA, the CDR3 is TGTGCCAGTAGTGAGGGCACCAATCAGCCCCAGCATTTT. Residues: CASSEGTNQPQHF.

The chain employs TRBV6-2 or TRBV6-3 and TRBJ2-5; 10 bases are shared with TRBD1. The germline CDR1 and CDR2 sequences are MNHEY and SVGEGT. This CDR3 region has 15 residues. The V and J ends lost 6 bases and 2 bases, in that order; junction bases with no gene match: 6. CDR3 loop: CASSPGQGYQETQYF. In DNA, the CDR3 is TGTGCCAGCAGCCCGGGACAGGGGTATCAAGAGACCCAGTACTTC.

The chain uses TRBV4-1 and TRBJ2-7; weak D call: TRBD2 (5 bases). V lost 4 bases and J lost 0, with 13 bases in between. Germline V lookup: CDR1 MGHRA, CDR2 YSYEKL. The CDR3 runs to 15 residues. The CDR3 DNA is TGCGCCAGCAGCCGAGGGTACCCCCGCTCCTACGAGCAGTACTTC. It is translated as CASSRGYPRSYEQYF.

As regards this clone: This may arise from a read error, as a much more abundant clone is one base away. The genes are TRBV6-5 and TRBJ1-1, with 7 bases identical to TRBD1. The J segment lost 2 bases and the V segment lost 6 bases, leaving 3 bases of the junction unmatched. Germline CDR1 is MNHEY and CDR2 is SVGAGI. The CDR3 totals 13 residues. The CDR3 sequence is CASSYRGNTEAFF. The CDR3 DNA sequence: TGTGCCAGCAGCTACAGGGGCAACACTGAAGCTTTCTTT.

The chain recombines TRBV11-1 with TRBJ2-5; 11 nucleotides align to TRBD1. The CDR3 spans 15 residues. Trimming removed 1 base from V and 4 bases from J; junction bases left unmatched: 2. CDR1 is SGHAT and CDR2 is FQDESV in the germline V gene (reference sequence). CDR3 coding DNA: TGTGCCAGCAGCTTAGGGGACAGGGGGGGAGAGACCCAGTACTTC. Translated: CASSLGDRGGETQYF.

The chain combines TRBV24-1 with TRBJ2-7; 7 nucleotides match TRBD1. The CDR3 length is 14 residues. V lost 6 bases, J lost 2 bases, and 6 bases stayed unmatched. Germline V gene data show CDR1 as KGHDR and CDR2 as SFDVKD. This CDR3 is CATSYRGEPYEQYF. CDR3 in DNA: TGTGCCACCAGTTACAGGGGAGAGCCCTACGAGCAGTACTTC.

The rearrangement joins TRBV7-6 to TRBJ1-5; TRBD1 might be the D (5 bases). The V end lost 1 base, the J end lost 7 bases, and 29 bases lay between the germline ends. The germline gives CDR1 SGHVS, CDR2 FNYEAQ. This CDR3 comprises 20 residues. For the CDR3, the DNA is TGTGCCAGCAGCTTAGTAGCCCCGCAGGGCGGGGGAGAGGGTCGCCAGCCCCAGCATTTT. Translating gives CASSLVAPQGGGEGRQPQHF.

This chain uses TRBV30 with TRBJ1-1; tentative D call: TRBD1 (5 bases). The V gene lost 0 bases and the J gene lost 0 bases, with 11 bases spanning the gap. The CDR3 has 15 residues. CDR1 and CDR2 (germline): GTSNPN, SVGIG (reference sequence). CDR3 sequence: CAWSVGGALNTEAFF. CDR3 nucleotide sequence: TGTGCCTGGAGTGTAGGTGGGGCGTTGAACACTGAAGCTTTCTTT.

CDR3 sequence: CASSDGAGGTNEQFF. CDR3 coding DNA: TGTGCCAGCAGCGATGGTGCGGGGGGAACCAATGAGCAGTTCTTC. The V and J genes are TRBV9 and TRBJ2-1; 8 bases map to TRBD2. Germline values: CDR1 SGDLS, CDR2 YYNGEE. After removal of 3 bases from V and 6 bases from J, the junction contained 8 bases not matched to a gene. The CDR3 is made up of 15 amino acids.

The gene calls are TRBV19 and TRBJ1-5; a possible D gene is TRBD1 (6 bases). CDR3 length equals 14 residues. V lost 6 bases, J lost 5 bases, and 14 bases lay in between. Germline V gene sequence: CDR1 LNHDA, CDR2 SQIVND (reference sequence). The CDR3 DNA follows: TGTGCCAGTAGCCCCAGCAGGGGTGATCAGCCCCAGCATTTT. Translated: CASSPSRGDQPQHF.

This chain uses TRBV3-1 (or the pseudogene TRBV3-2) with TRBJ2-1, with D perhaps TRBD2 (6 bases). The CDR3 consists of 13 residues. Trimming pared 4 bases from V and 6 bases from J, leaving 10 bases between. Germline CDR1 is LGHDT and CDR2 is YNNKEL (reference sequence). The CDR3 region has the DNA TGTGCCAGCAGCCGGACTACCCTCAATGAGCAGTTCTTC. As protein: CASSRTTLNEQFF.

To note about this clone: In this CDR3 the conserved last residue, phenylalanine or tryptophan, is missing, so a read error is likely. Because the CDR3's place on the DNA is in doubt, the DNA is left out and the CDR3 is given as listed by TCRdb. The chain carries TRBV30 and TRBJ1-1; TRBD1, the D gene given by the table, was not confirmed from the DNA. The CDR3 is made up of 10 amino acids, end residues included. Germline V gives CDR1 GTSNPN, CDR2 SVGIG (reference sequence). The CDR3 sequence is CAWSKTGCKM.

V and J are TRBV5-8 and TRBJ1-6; D unclear. V dropped 1 base and J dropped 7 bases, with 9 bases sitting between them. This CDR3 spans 14 amino acids. Per germline, CDR1 SGHTS and CDR2 YDEGEE. This chain's CDR3 is CASSLRDTNSPLHF. The CDR3, as DNA: TGTGCCAGCAGCTTGAGAGACACAAATTCACCCCTCCACTTT.

This sequence joins TRBV27 and TRBJ2-1; weak D call: TRBD2 (7 bases). Trimming cost V 6 bases and J 5 bases, with 14 bases left between them. Germline V gene data show CDR1 as MNHEY and CDR2 as SMNVEV (reference sequence). The CDR3 totals 14 residues. CDR3 coding DNA: TGTGCCAGCAGGAAGGGGGGGGGCAACAATGAGCAGTTCTTC. Its protein product is CASRKGGGNNEQFF.

This clone occurred once. The chain couples TRBV7-9 to TRBJ2-3; 7 nucleotides line up with TRBD2. CDR3 size: 16 residues. Germline-derived CDR1 and CDR2 are SEHNR and FQNEAQ (reference sequence). Unmatched junction bases numbered 7, after V lost 3 bases and J lost 1 base. This CDR3 reads CASSFGGGGGTDTQYF. The DNA for the CDR3 is TGTGCCAGCAGCTTCGGCGGGGGAGGGGGCACAGATACGCAGTATTTT. Drawing the rest from reference TRBV7-9 and TRBJ2-3, the complete variable domain is DTGVSQNPRHKITKRGQNVTFRCDPISEHNRLYWYRQTLGQGPEFLTYFQNEAQLEKSRLLSDRFSAERPKGSFSTLEIQRTEQGDSAMYLCASSFGGGGGTDTQYFGPGTRLTVL.

A single count supports this clone. The chain joins TRBV7-2 to TRBJ2-2, with 7 bases fitting TRBD1. J was trimmed by 7 bases and V by 4 bases; bases with no gene match: 0. This CDR3 is built from 12 residues. Germline CDR1 SGHTA, CDR2 FQGNSA. The CDR3 is CASSYRGGELFF. The DNA of the CDR3 is TGTGCCAGCAGCTACAGGGGCGGGGAGCTGTTTTTT.

This clone was seen a handful of times. The V gene is TRBV4-2, the J gene TRBJ2-2, with 8 positions matching TRBD2. The V gene's germline CDR1 is LGHNA and CDR2 YNFKEQ. J gave up 6 bases and V 1 base, and 10 bases lay outside the gene matches. This CDR3 has 17 amino acids. The CDR3 nucleotides read TGTGCCAGCAGCCAAGCCCACCCGGGACTAGGTTCCGGGGAGCTGTTTTTT. It encodes CASSQAHPGLGSGELFF.

This chain uses TRBV29-1 with TRBJ1-2; D possibly corresponds to TRBD1 (6 bases). The CDR3 spans 17 residues. Trimming stripped 0 bases from V and 5 bases from J, with 22 bases between. CDR1 and CDR2 (germline): SQVTM, ANQGSEA. CDR3 region: CSVEDKGGAMGKYGYTF. The CDR3 coding sequence is TGCAGCGTTGAAGATAAGGGGGGGGCGATGGGAAAATATGGCTACACCTTC.